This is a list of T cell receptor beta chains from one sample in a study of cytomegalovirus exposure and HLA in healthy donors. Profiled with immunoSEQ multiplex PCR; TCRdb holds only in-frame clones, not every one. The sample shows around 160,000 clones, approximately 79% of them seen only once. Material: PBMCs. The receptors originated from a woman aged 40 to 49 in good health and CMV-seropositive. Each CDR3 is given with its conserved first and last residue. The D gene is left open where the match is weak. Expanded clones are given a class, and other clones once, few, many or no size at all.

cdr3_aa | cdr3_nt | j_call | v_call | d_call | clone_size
CATSRGGGTGLSPLHF | TGTGCCACCAGCAGGGGCGGCGGGACAGGGTTGTCACCCCTCCACTTT | TRBJ1-6 | TRBV15 | TRBD1 | once
CASSPGYPNTEAFF | TGCGCCAGCAGCCCGGGATACCCGAACACTGAAGCTTTCTTT | TRBJ1-1 | TRBV5-1 | NA | NA
CASSLGGYGYTF | TGTGCCAGCAGTCTGGGGGGCTATGGCTACACCTTC | TRBJ1-2 | TRBV19 | NA | NA
CASSYWTGLGTEAFF | TGTGCCAGCAGTTACTGGACAGGGTTGGGCACTGAAGCTTTCTTT | TRBJ1-1 | TRBV6-5 | TRBD1 | NA
CASSIQQGANGYTF | TGTGCCAGTAGTATTCAACAGGGGGCGAATGGCTACACCTTC | TRBJ1-2 | TRBV19 | TRBD1 | NA
CASSLLAGSTDTQYF | TGCGCCAGCAGCTTACTAGCGGGGTCCACAGATACGCAGTATTTT | TRBJ2-3 | TRBV5-1 | TRBD2 | NA
CASSPGGTDTQYF | TGTGCCAGCAGCCCAGGGGGCACAGATACGCAGTATTTT | TRBJ2-3 | TRBV7-9 | NA | NA
CASSERQGNQPQHF | TGTGCCAGCAGCGAGAGACAGGGTAATCAGCCCCAGCATTTT | TRBJ1-5 | TRBV6-5 | TRBD1 | NA
CASSAQQGAQPQHF | TGTGCCAGTAGTGCTCAACAGGGGGCCCAGCCCCAGCATTTT | TRBJ1-5 | TRBV19 | TRBD1 | NA
CASSLDLGTGELFF | TGTGCCAGCAGCTTAGATCTAGGCACCGGGGAGCTGTTTTTT | TRBJ2-2 | TRBV11-2 | NA | NA
CASSWKGPGEQYF | TGTGCCAGCAGTTGGAAAGGGCCGGGGGAGCAGTACTTC | TRBJ2-7 | TRBV27 | NA | NA
CASSIWGSGTYEQYF | TGTGCCAGTAGTATCTGGGGCTCTGGAACTTACGAGCAGTACTTC | TRBJ2-7 | TRBV19 | NA | NA
CASSPGTGDSNEQFF | TGTGCCAGCTCACCAGGGACAGGGGATAGCAATGAGCAGTTCTTC | TRBJ2-1 | TRBV18 | TRBD1 | NA
CASSQDSYNSPLHF | TGTGCCAGCAGCCAGGACAGTTATAATTCACCCCTCCACTTT | TRBJ1-6 | TRBV7-9 | NA | few
CASSLGAGGEKLFF | TGTGCCAGCAGCTTGGGGGCAGGGGGTGAAAAACTGTTTTTT | TRBJ1-4 | TRBV5-6 | TRBD1 | NA
CASSVQGITYEQYF | TGCGCCAGCAGCGTACAGGGGATTACCTACGAGCAGTACTTC | TRBJ2-7 | TRBV5-1 | TRBD1 | once
CASSTPYTSNQPQHF | TGTGCCAGCAGTACCCCGTACACTAGCAATCAGCCCCAGCATTTT | TRBJ1-5 | TRBV6-6 | NA | NA
CASSSTGYYGYTF | TGTGCCAGCAGCTCTACAGGATACTATGGCTACACCTTC | TRBJ1-2 | TRBV7-9 | NA | NA
CATREVNQPQHF | TGTGCCACCCGGGAAGTCAATCAGCCCCAGCATTTT | TRBJ1-5 | TRBV6-6 | NA | NA
CASSSTSGIVTDTQYF | TGTGCCAGCAGCTCGACCAGCGGGATTGTCACAGATACGCAGTATTTT | TRBJ2-3 | TRBV7-6 | TRBD2 | NA
CASSKLGTGGADTQYF | TGTGCCAGTAGTAAGTTGGGGACAGGGGGCGCGGATACGCAGTATTTT | TRBJ2-3 | TRBV19 | TRBD1 | NA
CASSVIQLTGRAFF | TGTGCCAGCAGTGTCATACAACTTACGGGGAGAGCTTTCTTT | TRBJ1-1 | TRBV6-5 | NA | few
CASTSWKGLKGGELFF | TGTGCCAGTACCTCGTGGAAGGGGTTAAAGGGCGGGGAGCTGTTTTTT | TRBJ2-2 | TRBV19 | NA | NA
CASSLYQPRDRSRPQHF | TGTGCCAGCAGTTTATACCAACCCCGGGACAGATCTAGGCCCCAGCATTTT | TRBJ1-5 | TRBV28 | TRBD1 | once
CASSPLPDFEATDTQYF | TGTGCCAGCAGTCCATTACCCGATTTTGAGGCCACAGATACGCAGTATTTT | TRBJ2-3 | TRBV7-9 | NA | NA
CASSSQKRGNTEAFF | TGTGCCAGCAGCTCCCAAAAAAGGGGGAACACTGAAGCTTTCTTT | TRBJ1-1 | TRBV5-4 | NA | NA
CASSPGQSSYNEQFF | TGTGCCAGCAGCCCGGGACAGAGCTCCTACAATGAGCAGTTCTTC | TRBJ2-1 | TRBV2 | TRBD1 | few
CASTSRRVDGTEAFF | TGTGCCAGCACCTCGAGGCGGGTCGATGGCACTGAAGCTTTCTTT | TRBJ1-1 | TRBV5-4 | NA | NA
CASSYQDRGRFAEAFF | TGTGCCAGCAGCTATCAGGACAGGGGGCGGTTCGCTGAAGCTTTCTTT | TRBJ1-1 | TRBV28 | TRBD1 | few
CASSLQGTDTQYF | TGTGCCAGCAGCTTACAGGGCACAGATACGCAGTATTTT | TRBJ2-3 | TRBV7-3 | NA | NA
CASSELGDGGNTEAFF | TGTGCCAGCAGTGAATTAGGGGACGGGGGGAACACTGAAGCTTTCTTT | TRBJ1-1 | TRBV2 | NA | NA
CASSQTRGGSEQYF | TGTGCCAGCAGTCAGACTCGGGGAGGGAGCGAGCAGTACTTC | TRBJ2-7 | TRBV5-4 | TRBD2 | few
CASSSDRGSGNTIYF | TGTGCCAGCAGTTCCGACAGGGGCTCTGGAAACACCATATATTTT | TRBJ1-3 | TRBV6-1 | TRBD1 | few
CASSLGGGSPLHF | TGTGCCAGCAGCTTGGGAGGGGGCTCACCCCTCCACTTT | TRBJ1-6 | TRBV5-5 | TRBD1 | NA
CASSHNFRGEEQYF | TGTGCCAGCAGTCATAACTTCAGGGGTGAGGAGCAGTACTTC | TRBJ2-7 | TRBV6-5 | NA | NA
CAWRGQGNFQPQHF | TGTGCCTGGCGTGGACAGGGAAATTTTCAGCCCCAGCATTTT | TRBJ1-5 | TRBV30 | TRBD1 | NA
CASSLQGQGVGETQYF | TGTGCCAGCAGCTTACAGGGACAGGGGGTCGGAGAGACCCAGTACTTC | TRBJ2-5 | TRBV7-7 | TRBD1 | NA
CASSPEPSGDNYNEQFF | TGCGCCAGCAGCCCGGAGCCTAGCGGAGATAACTACAATGAGCAGTTCTTC | TRBJ2-1 | TRBV5-1 | TRBD2 | NA
CSSSSDKGTSVGFGEQYF | TGTTCCAGCAGTTCGGACAAGGGGACTAGCGTTGGTTTTGGCGAGCAGTACTTC | TRBJ2-7 | TRBV7-9 | TRBD2 | NA
CASFGTGAYNEQFF | TGTGCCAGCTTCGGGACAGGGGCCTACAATGAGCAGTTCTTC | TRBJ2-1 | TRBV5-6 | TRBD1 | once
CASSPGGGYTF | TGTGCCAGTAGCCCAGGTGGTGGCTACACCTTC | TRBJ1-2 | TRBV19 | NA | NA
CASSLTGHSYEQYF | TGTGCCAGCAGCTTAACGGGACATTCCTACGAGCAGTACTTC | TRBJ2-7 | TRBV7-9 | NA | NA
CASSLDVGSNTGELFF | TGTGCCAGCAGCTTAGACGTCGGTTCGAACACCGGGGAGCTGTTTTTT | TRBJ2-2 | TRBV11-3 | NA | few
CASRGDGGALRETQYF | TGTGCCTCCAGGGGTGACGGGGGGGCTTTAAGAGAGACCCAGTACTTC | TRBJ2-5 | TRBV27 | TRBD2 | NA
CASREWREGNQPQHF | TGTGCCAGCAGGGAGTGGAGAGAGGGCAATCAGCCCCAGCATTTT | TRBJ1-5 | TRBV6-1 | NA | NA
CASSYRKIGQLNEKLFF | TGCGCCAGCAGCTACAGAAAGATTGGACAGTTAAATGAAAAACTGTTTTTT | TRBJ1-4 | TRBV5-1 | NA | NA
CASSLLQGAGETQYF | TGCGCCAGCAGCTTGTTACAGGGGGCGGGAGAGACCCAGTACTTC | TRBJ2-5 | TRBV5-1 | TRBD1 | NA
CSSSLAQGPSGNTIYF | TGTTCCAGCAGCTTAGCGCAGGGCCCCTCTGGAAACACCATATATTTT | TRBJ1-3 | TRBV7-9 | NA | NA
CASSTSGDSPEQYF | TGTGCCAGCAGCACCAGCGGGGACTCTCCCGAGCAGTACTTC | TRBJ2-7 | TRBV9 | TRBD2 | NA
CASSLYPGNQPQHF | TGTGCCAGCAGCTTGTACCCAGGGAATCAGCCCCAGCATTTT | TRBJ1-5 | TRBV5-5 | NA | NA
CASRSRDRVLTDTQYF | TGTGCAAGTCGCTCCCGGGACAGGGTGTTGACAGATACGCAGTATTTT | TRBJ2-3 | TRBV12-2 | NA | NA
CAWSYGTSPYNEQFF | TGTGCCTGGAGTTACGGGACTAGCCCCTACAATGAGCAGTTCTTC | TRBJ2-1 | TRBV30 | TRBD2 | NA
CAWSRSENTEAFF | TGTGCCTGGAGTCGGTCCGAGAACACTGAAGCTTTCTTT | TRBJ1-1 | TRBV30 | NA | NA
CASSTTGTGELFF | TGTGCCAGCTCAACTACAGGGACCGGGGAGCTGTTTTTT | TRBJ2-2 | TRBV18 | NA | NA
CASSGSGSGGILSDNEQFF | TGTGCCAGCAGCGGTTCGGGCAGCGGGGGGATCTTGTCGGACAATGAGCAGTTCTTC | TRBJ2-1 | TRBV7-2 | TRBD2 | NA
CASSYAGRTEAFF | TGTGCCAGCAGTTATGCGGGCCGGACTGAAGCTTTCTTT | TRBJ1-1 | TRBV6-6 | NA | NA
CASSPFGGGKNEQFF | TGCGCCAGCAGCCCCTTCGGGGGGGGGAAAAATGAGCAGTTCTTC | TRBJ2-1 | TRBV4-1 | TRBD2 | NA
CASSNGNSPDTQYF | TGTGCCAGCAGCAACGGGAATTCCCCGGATACGCAGTATTTT | TRBJ2-3 | TRBV7-7 | NA | NA
CASSYTGASPIF | TGTGCCAGCAGCTACACAGGGGCCTCTCCGATCTTC | TRBJ2-1 | TRBV5-6 | TRBD1 | NA
CASSYEQKLFF | TGTGCCAGCAGTTACGAGCAAAAACTGTTTTTT | TRBJ1-4 | TRBV6-6 | NA | NA